The 18 T cell receptor beta chains presented below share a single source sample, sequenced in a study of graft-versus-host responses after intestinal transplantation. Only in-frame clones appear in the TCRdb table, and some are missing; sequencing was by immunoSEQ multiplex PCR. The data show some 13,000 clones, with around a third seen just once and around 5.7% held by the top ten. The sequencing used alloreactive CD4+ T cells from a mixed lymphocyte reaction culture, collected before intestinal transplant. Subset of the sample: CFSE-low proliferating T cells sorted from roughly 6-day pre-transplant mixed lymphocyte reaction (GvH or HvG direction). The receptors originated from a human patient who received an intestinal transplant.

The chain carries TRBV28 and TRBJ1-2, with 11 nucleotides matching TRBD1. This CDR3 is built from 14 residues. V shed 6 bases and J 5 bases; nucleotides not matched to a gene: 5. Germline CDR1 is MDHEN and CDR2 is SYDVKM. The CDR3 protein is CASRGQGAHYGYTF. The CDR3 DNA reads as TGTGCCAGCAGAGGACAGGGGGCGCATTATGGCTACACCTTC.

This clone was observed a few times. This chain uses TRBV19 with TRBJ1-1; D is uncertain. CDR1 and CDR2 (germline): LNHDA, SQIVND (reference sequence). This CDR3 region has 13 residues. Trimming pared 4 bases from V and 0 bases from J, leaving 6 bases between. The CDR3 loop reads CASSRSMNTEAFF. CDR3 DNA: TGTGCCAGTAGTAGGTCCATGAACACTGAAGCTTTCTTT.

This clone came up a few times. The rearrangement links TRBV20-1 to TRBJ2-2; D uncertain. CDR3 length: 11 amino acids. V lost 6 bases to trimming and J lost 9 bases, with 11 bases between them. Germline assignment: CDR1 DFQATT and CDR2 SNEGSKA (reference sequence). CDR3 nucleotide sequence: TGCAGTGCCCGGACGCTTCGGGAGCTGTTTTTT. Translating it yields CSARTLRELFF.

This clone was seen a single time. The CDR3 coding sequence is TGTGCCAGTAGTACAGCACTAGCGGGATCGTCCTTCGCCAAAAACATTCAGTACTTC. Its translation: CASSTALAGSSFAKNIQYF. The chain uses TRBV19 and TRBJ2-4; 10 nucleotides align to TRBD2. CDR1 is LNHDA, CDR2 SQIVND, per germline (reference sequence). V lost 4 bases and J lost 1; bases outside the gene matches: 13. CDR3 length equals 19 residues.

The chain couples TRBV2 to TRBJ2-3, with a weak D call TRBD2 (5 bases). Trimming shortened V by 10 bases and J by 1 base, and 15 bases separated the two germline ends. The CDR3 totals 14 residues. Germline V gene sequence: CDR1 SNHLY, CDR2 FYNNEI. CDR3 amino acids: CATSFLGGTDTQYF. For the CDR3, the DNA is TGTGCCACCTCGTTTTTGGGAGGCACAGATACGCAGTATTTT.

The chain combines TRBV30 with TRBJ1-2; tentatively, D is TRBD1 (6 bases). Trimming pared 1 base from V and 6 bases from J, leaving 9 bases between. Germline CDR1 reads GTSNPN; CDR2 reads SVGIG (reference sequence). The CDR3 has 12 residues. The CDR3 loop reads CAWSDRVDGYTF. The CDR3 DNA follows: TGTGCCTGGAGTGACAGGGTCGATGGCTACACCTTC.

The chain is built from TRBV28 and TRBJ2-5; 10 nucleotides line up with TRBD1. The J call may be faulty, since TRBJ2-7 better matches the DNA end. The CDR3 runs to 14 residues. CDR1 and CDR2 (germline): MDHEN, SYDVKM. The CDR3 bases are TGTGCCAGCAGACGGACAGGGGGAGACTACGAGCAGTACTTC. Translating it yields CASRRTGGDYEQYF.

The chain is built from TRBV7-2 and TRBJ2-1; 11 bases line up with TRBD2. CDR3 length: 15 residues. The germline gives CDR1 SGHTA, CDR2 FQGNSA. After removal of 6 bases from V and 4 bases from J, the junction contained 5 bases not matched to a gene. The CDR3 spells CASSPGLAGYNEQFF. CDR3 nucleotide sequence: TGTGCCAGCAGTCCCGGACTAGCGGGTTACAATGAGCAGTTCTTC. The entire variable domain, with the rest obtained from reference TRBV7-2 and TRBJ2-1, is as follows: GAGVSQSPSNKVTEKGKDVELRCDPISGHTALYWYRQSLGQGLEFLIYFQGNSAPDKSGLPSDRFSAERTGGSVSTLTIQRTQQEDSAVYLCASSPGLAGYNEQFFGPGTRLTVL.

The rearrangement links TRBV1 to TRBJ2-6. TRBV1 is described as a pseudogene. The CDR3 runs to 16 residues. CDR3 residues: CTSSQERTSGANVLTF. DNA for the CDR3: TGCACCAGCAGCCAAGAACGGACCTCTGGGGCCAACGTCCTGACTTTC.

Only a few counts were recorded for this clone. The CDR3 loop reads CASSSRVEQYF. Here the CDR3 DNA reads TGTGCCAGCAGCTCCAGGGTCGAGCAGTACTTC. V and J are TRBV5-5 and TRBJ2-7, with D possibly matching TRBD1 (5 bases). Between the trimmed V and J ends, which lost 3 bases and 6 bases, there was a span of 7 bases. Germline-derived CDR1 and CDR2 are SGHKS and YYEKEE (reference sequence). The CDR3 runs to 11 residues.

V gene TRBV5-1 combines with J gene TRBJ2-1; 8 bases map to TRBD2. CDR3 length: 14 amino acids. J gave up 9 bases and V 3 bases, and 8 bases lay outside the gene matches. CDR1 is SGHRS and CDR2 is YFSETQ in the germline V gene. CDR3 coding DNA: TGCGCCAGCAGCTGGACGGGAGGGCCTAGTGAGCAGTTCTTC. This translates into CASSWTGGPSEQFF.

There are a few counts of this clone. The rearrangement links TRBV9 to TRBJ1-4; D gene unclear. CDR1 is SGDLS, CDR2 YYNGEE, per germline. The germline V and J ends were trimmed by 0 bases and 5 bases, with 14 bases remaining between them. This CDR3 is 16 amino acids long. CDR3 sequence: CASSVDAGRGNEKLFF. CDR3 sequence (DNA): TGTGCCAGCAGCGTAGACGCGGGGAGAGGGAATGAAAAACTGTTTTTT.

The CDR3 is CASSATLGSSYEQYF. Written as DNA, the CDR3 is TGTGCCAGCAGCGCCACCCTAGGCAGCTCCTACGAGCAGTACTTC. The chain combines TRBV7-2 with TRBJ2-7; D not certain. Germline CDR1 reads SGHTA; CDR2 reads FQGNSA. Deletions cut 5 bases from V and 0 bases from J, with 14 bases between. This CDR3 comprises 15 residues.

The rearrangement joins TRBV7-9 to TRBJ2-1; D not resolved. This CDR3 region has 14 residues. V was pared by 0 bases and J by 8 bases, with 11 bases between. The V gene's germline CDR1 is SEHNR and CDR2 FQNEAQ (reference sequence). The CDR3 DNA is TGTGCCAGCAGCTTAGCACTACCCCTAGATGAGCAGTTCTTC. Protein: CASSLALPLDEQFF.

The V and J genes are TRBV5-1 and TRBJ2-1, with TRBD2 matching 13 bases. From germline, CDR1 is SGHRS and CDR2 YFSETQ. V gave up 0 bases and J gave up 8 bases; unmatched junction bases: 2. This CDR3 has 15 amino acids. CDR3 region: CASSLGTSGSYEQFF. The CDR3 coding sequence is TGCGCCAGCAGCTTGGGGACTAGCGGGAGCTATGAGCAGTTCTTC.

The rearrangement joins TRBV7-3 to TRBJ2-7; either TRBD1 or TRBD2 may supply D (5 bases each). The CDR3 covers 13 residues. The germline V and J ends were trimmed by 5 bases and 5 bases, with 13 bases remaining between them. The germline CDR1 and CDR2 sequences are SGHTA and FQGTGA. CDR3: CASSLSRGHEQYF. In DNA form, the CDR3 reads TGTGCCAGCAGCCTGTCTCGGGGCCACGAGCAGTACTTC.

This clone was seen more than once but under ten times. CDR3 DNA: TGTGCCAGCAGTGAATTTCGAGAGCAGTTCTTC. Its translation: CASSEFREQFF. This rearrangement joins TRBV6-1 to TRBJ2-1; no clear D. The germline gives CDR1 MNHNS, CDR2 SASEGT. V was pared by 2 bases and J by 10 bases, with 6 bases between. This CDR3 is 11 amino acids long.

The V and J genes are TRBV6-5 and TRBJ1-5; possibly TRBD1 for D (6 bases). The CDR3 sequence is 14 residues long. V shed 0 bases and J shed 7 bases, with 10 bases lying between them. Germline CDR1 reads MNHEY; CDR2 reads SVGAGI. DNA for the CDR3: TGTGCCAGCAGTTACTCCCGGACAGCCCAGCCCCAGCATTTT. Translated, it gives CASSYSRTAQPQHF.